The source of this T cell receptor beta chain is a study of T cells in localized non-small cell lung cancer. Measured with immunoSEQ multiplex PCR; TCRdb has only the in-frame clones, and not every one. Of around 33,000 clones in the sample, almost 85% were seen once. The CDR3 sequence is 15 residues long. The V end was cut by 8 bases, the J end by 0 bases, with 14 bases between. The germline V gene has CDR1 LNHNV and CDR2 YYDKDF (reference sequence). The starting material was peripheral blood, obtained before any cancer treatment. This sequence joins TRBV15 and TRBJ1-5; D call uncertain. This clonotype originated in a male donor aged 60 or over with stage III squamous cell lung carcinoma. The CDR3 DNA reads TGTGCCACCCAAGTCTCACCAGATAGCAATCAGCCCCAGCATTTT. As protein: CATQVSPDSNQPQHF.